These T cell receptor beta chains were read from a single sample in a study of regulatory T cells in long-lasting Graves disease. TCRdb ran MiXCR on the multiplex PCR reads and lists one entry per CDR3 protein. Of 650,000 to 700,000 distinct CDR3 sequences listed, 25% to 35% are singletons. Sequences were derived from peripheral blood mononuclear cells (PBMCs), sampled when the disease was refractory, from a patient treated with antithyroid drugs. These receptor sequences come from a female donor with Graves disease. Both conserved end residues are part of each CDR3. The order of the fields is V gene, CDR3 protein.

V gene: TRBV15
CDR3 protein: CATSPRRENIQYF

V gene: TRBV12-3/TRBV12-4
CDR3 protein: CASSRSGTVEAFF

V gene: TRBV6-1
CDR3 protein: CASSAKSTGELFF

V gene: TRBV6-2/TRBV6-3
CDR3 protein: CASSQLVWQGTEAFF

V gene: TRBV29-1
CDR3 protein: CSVGKGLAYTGELFF

V gene: TRBV18
CDR3 protein: CASSSGTERGTQYF

V gene: TRBV7-3
CDR3 protein: CASKVRPSTDTQYF

V gene: TRBV19
CDR3 protein: CASDGQGYGNTIYF

V gene: TRBV7-6
CDR3 protein: CASSPAGQGALDGYTF

V gene: TRBV5-1
CDR3 protein: CASIPVAGAVETQYF

V gene: TRBV6-1
CDR3 protein: CATLTEEGSGDEKLFF

V gene: TRBV6-1
CDR3 protein: CASRETWAGHYEQYF

V gene: TRBV12-3/TRBV12-4
CDR3 protein: CASRYDRVNTEAFF

V gene: TRBV6-1
CDR3 protein: CASRKQGSDYGYTF

V gene: TRBV18
CDR3 protein: CASSPRDYGYTF

V gene: TRBV2
CDR3 protein: CASSEVPALSYEQYF

V gene: TRBV11-2
CDR3 protein: CASSPIGTPAETQYF

V gene: TRBV2
CDR3 protein: CASSENPYEQYF

V gene: TRBV12-3/TRBV12-4
CDR3 protein: CASRIGRANRGNQPQHF

V gene: TRBV5-1
CDR3 protein: CASSLEVGKAFF

V gene: TRBV7-9
CDR3 protein: CASSLDWGRGYTF

V gene: TRBV28
CDR3 protein: CASSSPQGSGNTIYF

V gene: TRBV7-9
CDR3 protein: CASSFEPTNEKLFF